What follows describes a single TCR beta chain. This sample is drawn from a study of blood T cell repertoires in COVID-19. The V gene's germline CDR1 is MDHEN and CDR2 SYDVKM. J lost 3 bases, V lost 7 bases, and 8 bases had no gene match. The CDR3 is 14 amino acids. The assay was immunoSEQ multiplex PCR, and TCRdb's table has in-frame clones only and misses some. The table records roughly 250,000 clones, under 90% of them present only once. This clonotype was obtained from a woman between 40 and 50 years old who had been exposed to COVID-19. The sequenced material came from PBMCs or T cells enriched from blood (not recorded which). The V gene is TRBV28, the J gene TRBJ2-7, with 8 bases identical to TRBD1. The CDR3 is CASKPGQGFYEQYF. The CDR3 nucleotides read TGTGCCAGCAAACCAGGACAGGGCTTCTACGAGCAGTACTTC. Full variable domain (remainder filled in from reference TRBV28 and TRBJ2-7): DVKVTQSSRYLVKRTGEKVFLECVQDMDHENMFWYRQDPGLGLRLIYFSYDVKMKEKGDIPEGYSVSREKKERFSLILESASTNQTSMYLCASKPGQGFYEQYFGPGTRLTVT.